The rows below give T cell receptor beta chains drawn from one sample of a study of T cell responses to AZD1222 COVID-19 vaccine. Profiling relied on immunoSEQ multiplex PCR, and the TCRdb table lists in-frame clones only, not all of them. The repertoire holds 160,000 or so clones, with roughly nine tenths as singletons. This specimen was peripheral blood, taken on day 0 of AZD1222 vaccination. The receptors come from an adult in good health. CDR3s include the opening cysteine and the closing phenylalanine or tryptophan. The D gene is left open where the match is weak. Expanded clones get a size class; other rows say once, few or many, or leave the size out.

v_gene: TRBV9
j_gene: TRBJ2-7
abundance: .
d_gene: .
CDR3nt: TGTGCCAGCAGCGTAGGGGGGAACGGCGAGCAGTACTTC
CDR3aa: CASSVGGNGEQYF

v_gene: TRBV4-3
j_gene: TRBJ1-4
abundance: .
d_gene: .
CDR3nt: TGCGCCAGCAGCCAAGGCCGGGGCTTTAATGAAAAACTGTTTTTT
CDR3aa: CASSQGRGFNEKLFF

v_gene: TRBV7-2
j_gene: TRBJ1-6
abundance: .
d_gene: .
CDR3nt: TGTGCCAGCAGCTTATATAGTTCGGATAATTCACCCCTCCACTTT
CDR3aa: CASSLYSSDNSPLHF

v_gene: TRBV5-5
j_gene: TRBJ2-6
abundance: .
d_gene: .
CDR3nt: TGTGCCAGCAGCTTCGGTTTCGGTGGGGCCAACGTCCTGACTTTC
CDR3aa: CASSFGFGGANVLTF

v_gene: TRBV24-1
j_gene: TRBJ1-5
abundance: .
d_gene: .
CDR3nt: TGTGCCACCAGTGACAGACAGATAAATCAGCCCCAGCATTTT
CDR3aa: CATSDRQINQPQHF

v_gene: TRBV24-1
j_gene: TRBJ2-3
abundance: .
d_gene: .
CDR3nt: TGTGCCACCAGTGATTTGCCGGGGTCTGATACGCAGTATTTT
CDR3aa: CATSDLPGSDTQYF

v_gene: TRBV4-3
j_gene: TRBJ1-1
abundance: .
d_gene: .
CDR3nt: TGCGCCAGCAGCCAAGTGTCCACGGTCGGACCTGCCTTCTTT
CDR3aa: CASSQVSTVGPAFF

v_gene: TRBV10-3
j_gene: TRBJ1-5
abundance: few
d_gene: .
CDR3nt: TGTGCCATCAGTGAAGCGGGACTCGGGGGCAATCAGCCCCAGCATTTT
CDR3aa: CAISEAGLGGNQPQHF

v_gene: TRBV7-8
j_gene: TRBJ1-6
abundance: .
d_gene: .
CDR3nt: TGTGCCAGCAGCCCAGGAGGGTCACCCCTCCACTTT
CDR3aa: CASSPGGSPLHF

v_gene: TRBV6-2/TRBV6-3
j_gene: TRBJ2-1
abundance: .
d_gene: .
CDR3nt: TGTGCCAGCAGTTTCGTAGATGAGCAGTTCTTC
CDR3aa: CASSFVDEQFF

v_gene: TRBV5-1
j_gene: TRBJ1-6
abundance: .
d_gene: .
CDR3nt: TGCGCCAGCAGCTTGGGAGCGGGAGGGTCGTCTTCACCCCTCCACTTT
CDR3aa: CASSLGAGGSSSPLHF

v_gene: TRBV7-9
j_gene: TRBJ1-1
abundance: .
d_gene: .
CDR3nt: TGTGCCAGCACCCCCGGGTCCTTGAACACTGAAGCTTTCTTT
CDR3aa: CASTPGSLNTEAFF

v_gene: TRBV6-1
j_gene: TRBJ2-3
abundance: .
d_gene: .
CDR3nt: TGTGCCAGCAGTGAATCGATCCGAGTCACAGATACGCAGTATTTT
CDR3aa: CASSESIRVTDTQYF

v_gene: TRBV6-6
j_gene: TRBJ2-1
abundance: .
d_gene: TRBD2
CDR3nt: TGTGCCAGCAGTAAGACTAGCGGGAGTGGGTACAATGAGCAGTTCTTC
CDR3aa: CASSKTSGSGYNEQFF

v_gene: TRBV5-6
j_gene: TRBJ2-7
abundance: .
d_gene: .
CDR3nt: TGTGCCAGCACCCGGGGGGCGGGGGACTCCTACGAGCAGTACTTC
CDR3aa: CASTRGAGDSYEQYF

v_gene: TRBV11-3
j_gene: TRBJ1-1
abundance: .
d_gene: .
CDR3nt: TGTGCCAGCAGCTTAGATCGATTGAGGGGAACCATGAACACTGAAGCTTTCTTT
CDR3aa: CASSLDRLRGTMNTEAFF

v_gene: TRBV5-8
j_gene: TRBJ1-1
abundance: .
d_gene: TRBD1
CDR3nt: TGTGCCAGCAGCTTCGGGGGCATGACAGGGGGCACTGAAGCTTTCTTT
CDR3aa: CASSFGGMTGGTEAFF

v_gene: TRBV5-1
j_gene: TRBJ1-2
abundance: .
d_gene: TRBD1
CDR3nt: TGCGCCAGCAGCCTGGGACAGGCGAAGGTCGGCTATGGCTACACCTTC
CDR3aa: CASSLGQAKVGYGYTF

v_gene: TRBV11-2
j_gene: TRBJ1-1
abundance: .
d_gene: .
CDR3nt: TGTGCCAGCAGCCCCCAACAGGGCGGAGCTTTCTTT
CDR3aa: CASSPQQGGAFF

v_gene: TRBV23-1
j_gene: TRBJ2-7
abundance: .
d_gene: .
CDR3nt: TGCGCCAGGGGATTCAATGTGGTGCAGTACTTC
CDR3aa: CARGFNVVQYF

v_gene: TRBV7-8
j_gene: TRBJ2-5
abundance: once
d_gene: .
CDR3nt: TGTGCCAGCCGAAAACGGTGGGGGGCTGGTGAGACCCAGTACTTC
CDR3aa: CASRKRWGAGETQYF

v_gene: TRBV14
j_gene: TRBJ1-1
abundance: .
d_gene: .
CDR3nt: TGTGCCAGCAGCCATGGCACTGAAGCTTTCTTT
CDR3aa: CASSHGTEAFF

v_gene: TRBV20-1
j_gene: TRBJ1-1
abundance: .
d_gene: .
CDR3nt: TGCAGTGCTAGAGAAAACACTGAAGCTTTCTTT
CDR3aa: CSARENTEAFF

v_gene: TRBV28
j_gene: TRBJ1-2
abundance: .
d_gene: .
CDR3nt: TGTGCCAGCAAGGAGGGGACCCCTCCTTATGGCTACACCTTC
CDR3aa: CASKEGTPPYGYTF

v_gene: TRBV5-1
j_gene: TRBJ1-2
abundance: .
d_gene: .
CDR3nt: TGCGCCAGCAGCTTGGGGGTTGCTAACTATGGCTACACCTTC
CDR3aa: CASSLGVANYGYTF

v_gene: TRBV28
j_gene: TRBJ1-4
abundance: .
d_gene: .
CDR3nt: TGTGCCAGCAGTTTAGACAGAGCAACTAATGAAAAACTGTTTTTT
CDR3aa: CASSLDRATNEKLFF

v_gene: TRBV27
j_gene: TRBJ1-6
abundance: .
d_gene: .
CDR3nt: TGTGCCAGCAGTTTCGATTTAAGGGGTTCGGTAGGTTCACCCCTCCACTTT
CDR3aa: CASSFDLRGSVGSPLHF

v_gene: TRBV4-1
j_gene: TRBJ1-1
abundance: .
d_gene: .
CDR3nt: TGCGCCAGCAGCCAAGGGGGGACACCAACCACGCCGGCTTTCTTT
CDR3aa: CASSQGGTPTTPAFF

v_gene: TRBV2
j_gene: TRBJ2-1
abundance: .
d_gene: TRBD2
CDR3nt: TGTGCCAGCAGTGACCTAGCGGGGTACAATGAGCAGTTCTTC
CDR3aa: CASSDLAGYNEQFF

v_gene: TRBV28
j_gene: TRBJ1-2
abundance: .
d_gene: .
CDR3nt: TGTGCCAGCAGCAGTCTAGACTATGGCTACACCTTC
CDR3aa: CASSSLDYGYTF

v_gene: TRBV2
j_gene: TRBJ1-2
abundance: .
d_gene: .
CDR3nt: TGTGCCAGCAGTGCTTTTGGGGAAGGCTACACCTTC
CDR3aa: CASSAFGEGYTF

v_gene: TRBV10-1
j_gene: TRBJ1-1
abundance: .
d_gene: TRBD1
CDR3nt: TGCGCCAGCAGTGCCCGGACAGGGTGGACTGAAGCTTTCTTT
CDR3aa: CASSARTGWTEAFF

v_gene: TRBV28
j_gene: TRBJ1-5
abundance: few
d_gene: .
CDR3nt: TGTGCCAGCAGTGCATGGCCAGATAGCAATCAGCCCCAGCATTTT
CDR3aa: CASSAWPDSNQPQHF

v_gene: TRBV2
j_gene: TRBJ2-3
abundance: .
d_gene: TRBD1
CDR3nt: TGTGCCAGCAGGCTGACAGGGAACAGAGATACGCAGTATTTT
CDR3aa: CASRLTGNRDTQYF

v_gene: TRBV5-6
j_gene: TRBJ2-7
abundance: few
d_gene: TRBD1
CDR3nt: TGTGCCAGCAGCATCGGACAGGGTGGACCCTACGAGCAGTACTTC
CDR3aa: CASSIGQGGPYEQYF

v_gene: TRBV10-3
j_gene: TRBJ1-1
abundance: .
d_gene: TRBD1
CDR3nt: TGTGCCATCAGTTGGGACAGGGCTGAAGCTTTCTTT
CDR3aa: CAISWDRAEAFF

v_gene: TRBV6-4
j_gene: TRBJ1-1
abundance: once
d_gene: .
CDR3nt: TGTGCCAGCAGGGAAACGGGCGGACCATCCCTCGAGTTT
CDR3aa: CASRETGGPSLEF

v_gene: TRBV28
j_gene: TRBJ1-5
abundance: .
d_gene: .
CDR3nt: TGTGCCAGCAGTTCCCCAAGGGTGCCCCAGCATTTT
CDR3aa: CASSSPRVPQHF

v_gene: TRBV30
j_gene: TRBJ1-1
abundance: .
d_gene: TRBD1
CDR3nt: TGTGCCTGGAGTGCGGGACAGCTGAACACTGAAGCTTTCTTT
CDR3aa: CAWSAGQLNTEAFF

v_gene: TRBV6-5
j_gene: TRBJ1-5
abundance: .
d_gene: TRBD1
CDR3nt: TGTGCCAGCACTAGGGGGCTCAATCAGCCCCAGCATTTT
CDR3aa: CASTRGLNQPQHF